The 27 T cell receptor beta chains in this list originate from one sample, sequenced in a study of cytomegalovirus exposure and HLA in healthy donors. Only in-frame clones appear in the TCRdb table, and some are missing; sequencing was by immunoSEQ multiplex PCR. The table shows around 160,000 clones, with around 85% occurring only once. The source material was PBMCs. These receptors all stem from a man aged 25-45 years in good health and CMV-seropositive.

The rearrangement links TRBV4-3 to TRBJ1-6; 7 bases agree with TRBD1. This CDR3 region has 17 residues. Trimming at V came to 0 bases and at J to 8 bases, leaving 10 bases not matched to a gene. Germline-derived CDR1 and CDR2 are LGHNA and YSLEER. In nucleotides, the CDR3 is TGCGCCAGCAGCCAAGATAGGGGACAGCGAGTTCATTCACCCCTCCACTTT. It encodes CASSQDRGQRVHSPLHF.

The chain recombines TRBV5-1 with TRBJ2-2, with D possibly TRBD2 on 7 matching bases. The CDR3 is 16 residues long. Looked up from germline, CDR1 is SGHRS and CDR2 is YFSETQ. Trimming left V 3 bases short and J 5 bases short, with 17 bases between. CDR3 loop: CASSSFSGGDTGELFF. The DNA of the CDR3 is TGCGCCAGCAGCTCTTTTTCGGGGGGCGATACCGGGGAGCTGTTTTTT. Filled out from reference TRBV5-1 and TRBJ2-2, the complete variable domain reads KAGVTQTPRYLIKTRGQQVTLSCSPISGHRSVSWYQQTPGQGLQFLFEYFSETQRNKGNFPGRFSGRQFSNSRSEMNVSTLELGDSALYLCASSSFSGGDTGELFFGEGSRLTVL.

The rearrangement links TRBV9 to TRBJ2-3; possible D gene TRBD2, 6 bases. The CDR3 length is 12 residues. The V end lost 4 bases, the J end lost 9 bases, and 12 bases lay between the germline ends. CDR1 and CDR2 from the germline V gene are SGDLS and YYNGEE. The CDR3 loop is CASSSPGVTQYF. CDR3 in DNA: TGTGCCAGCAGCTCACCGGGGGTAACGCAGTATTTT.

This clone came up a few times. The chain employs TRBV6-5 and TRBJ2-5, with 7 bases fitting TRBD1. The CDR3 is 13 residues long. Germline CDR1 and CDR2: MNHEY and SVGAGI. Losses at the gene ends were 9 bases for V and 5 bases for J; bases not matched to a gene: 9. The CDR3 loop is CASVDRDSETQYF. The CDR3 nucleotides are TGTGCCAGTGTCGACCGGGACAGTGAGACCCAGTACTTC.

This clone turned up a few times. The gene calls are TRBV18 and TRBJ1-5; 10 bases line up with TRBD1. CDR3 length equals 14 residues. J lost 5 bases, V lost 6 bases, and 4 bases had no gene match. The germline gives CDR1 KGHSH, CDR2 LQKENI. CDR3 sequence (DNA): TGTGCCAGCTCCGGAGGGACAGGGGATCAGCCCCAGCATTTT. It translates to CASSGGTGDQPQHF.

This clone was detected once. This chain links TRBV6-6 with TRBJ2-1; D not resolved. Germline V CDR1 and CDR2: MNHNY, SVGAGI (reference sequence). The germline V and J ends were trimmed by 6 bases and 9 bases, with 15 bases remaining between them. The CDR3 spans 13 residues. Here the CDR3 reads CASSPRPVPEQFF. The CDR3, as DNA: TGTGCCAGCAGCCCCAGGCCTGTACCTGAGCAGTTCTTC.

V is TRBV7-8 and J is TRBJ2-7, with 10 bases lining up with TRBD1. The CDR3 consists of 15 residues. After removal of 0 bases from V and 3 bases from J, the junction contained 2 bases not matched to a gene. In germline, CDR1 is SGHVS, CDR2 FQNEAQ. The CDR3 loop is CASSLARTGGYEQYF. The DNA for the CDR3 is TGTGCCAGCAGCTTAGCACGGACAGGGGGCTACGAGCAGTACTTC.

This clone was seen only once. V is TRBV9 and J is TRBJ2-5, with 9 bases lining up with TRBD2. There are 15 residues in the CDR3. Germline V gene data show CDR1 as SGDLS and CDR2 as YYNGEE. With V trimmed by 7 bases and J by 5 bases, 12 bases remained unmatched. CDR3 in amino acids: CASGSGGGLGETQYF. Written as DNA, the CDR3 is TGTGCCAGCGGTAGCGGGGGCGGCCTCGGGGAGACCCAGTACTTC.

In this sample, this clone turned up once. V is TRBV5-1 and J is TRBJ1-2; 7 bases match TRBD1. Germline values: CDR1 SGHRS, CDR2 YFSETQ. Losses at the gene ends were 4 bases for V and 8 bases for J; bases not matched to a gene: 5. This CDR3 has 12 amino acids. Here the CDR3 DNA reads TGCGCCAGCAGCAAGACAGGGCCAGGCTACACCTTC. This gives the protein CASSKTGPGYTF. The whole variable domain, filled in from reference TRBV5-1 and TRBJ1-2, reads KAGVTQTPRYLIKTRGQQVTLSCSPISGHRSVSWYQQTPGQGLQFLFEYFSETQRNKGNFPGRFSGRQFSNSRSEMNVSTLELGDSALYLCASSKTGPGYTFGSGTRLTVV.

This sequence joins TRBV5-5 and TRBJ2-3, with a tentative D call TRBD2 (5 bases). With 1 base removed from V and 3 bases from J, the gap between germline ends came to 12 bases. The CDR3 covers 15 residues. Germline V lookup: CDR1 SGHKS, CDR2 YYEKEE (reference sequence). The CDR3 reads CASSLRGDITDTQYF. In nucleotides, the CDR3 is TGTGCCAGCAGCTTGCGGGGAGACATTACAGATACGCAGTATTTT.

The CDR3 spells CASSVGLGEETQYF. The CDR3 nucleotides are TGTGCCAGCAGCGTAGGACTAGGAGAGGAGACCCAGTACTTC. V is TRBV9 and J is TRBJ2-5; tentatively, D is TRBD2 (6 bases). CDR1 is SGDLS, CDR2 YYNGEE, per germline. V gave up 0 bases and J gave up 5 bases, with 11 bases separating them. CDR3 size: 14 residues.

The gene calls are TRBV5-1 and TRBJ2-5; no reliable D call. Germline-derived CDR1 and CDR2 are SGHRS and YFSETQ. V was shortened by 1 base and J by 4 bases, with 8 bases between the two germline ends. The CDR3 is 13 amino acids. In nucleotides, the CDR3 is TGCGCCAGCAGCTTGACCGGGTCAGAGACCCAGTACTTC. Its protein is CASSLTGSETQYF.

The DNA of the CDR3 is TGTGCCAGCAGCTTGGGACAGGCCCGCGGGCAGCCCCAGCATTTT. This translates into CASSLGQARGQPQHF. The chain carries TRBV7-2 and TRBJ1-5; 8 nucleotides match TRBD1. V dropped 3 bases and J dropped 7; count of bases not matched to a gene: 8. The CDR3 is made up of 15 amino acids. Germline V lookup: CDR1 SGHTA, CDR2 FQGNSA. Based on the CDR3 plus reference TRBV7-2 and TRBJ1-5, the full variable domain is GAGVSQSPSNKVTEKGKDVELRCDPISGHTALYWYRQSLGQGLEFLIYFQGNSAPDKSGLPSDRFSAERTGGSVSTLTIQRTQQEDSAVYLCASSLGQARGQPQHFGDGTRLSIL.

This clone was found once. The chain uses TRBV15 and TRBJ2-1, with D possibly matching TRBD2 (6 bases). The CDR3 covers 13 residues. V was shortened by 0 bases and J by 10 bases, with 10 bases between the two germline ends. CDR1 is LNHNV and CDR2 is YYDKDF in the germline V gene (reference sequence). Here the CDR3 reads CATSRDQGGEQFF. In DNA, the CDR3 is TGTGCCACCAGCAGAGATCAGGGAGGCGAGCAGTTCTTC.

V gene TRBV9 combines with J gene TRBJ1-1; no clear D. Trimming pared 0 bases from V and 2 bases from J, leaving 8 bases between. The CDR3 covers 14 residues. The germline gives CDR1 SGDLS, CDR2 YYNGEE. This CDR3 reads CASSVGSPNTEAFF. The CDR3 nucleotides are TGTGCCAGCAGCGTAGGTAGCCCCAACACTGAAGCTTTCTTT.

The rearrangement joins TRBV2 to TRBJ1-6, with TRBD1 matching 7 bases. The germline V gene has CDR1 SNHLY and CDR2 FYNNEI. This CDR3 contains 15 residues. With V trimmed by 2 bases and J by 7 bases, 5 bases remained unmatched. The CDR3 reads CASSERVRGNSPLHF. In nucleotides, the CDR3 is TGTGCCAGCAGTGAACGGGTCAGGGGGAATTCACCCCTCCACTTT.

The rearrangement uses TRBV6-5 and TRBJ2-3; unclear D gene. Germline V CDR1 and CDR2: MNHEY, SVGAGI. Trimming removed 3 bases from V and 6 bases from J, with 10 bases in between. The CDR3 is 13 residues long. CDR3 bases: TGTGCCAGCAGTTATAGGAGATCCGATACGCAGTATTTT. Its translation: CASSYRRSDTQYF.

The CDR3 is CASKVGGYGQNYGYTF. In nucleotides, the CDR3 is TGTGCCAGTAAGGTCGGAGGGTACGGGCAAAACTATGGCTACACCTTC. The chain couples TRBV19 to TRBJ1-2; D is uncertain. The V gene lost 7 bases and the J gene lost 2 bases, with 20 bases spanning the gap. This CDR3 contains 16 residues. Germline V gives CDR1 LNHDA, CDR2 SQIVND (reference sequence).

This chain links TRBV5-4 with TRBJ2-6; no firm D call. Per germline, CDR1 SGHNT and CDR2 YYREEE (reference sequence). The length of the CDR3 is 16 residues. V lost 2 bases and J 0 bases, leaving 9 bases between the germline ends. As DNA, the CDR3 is TGTGCCAGCAGCTTACAGACCCACTCTGGGGCCAACGTCCTGACTTTC. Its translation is CASSLQTHSGANVLTF.

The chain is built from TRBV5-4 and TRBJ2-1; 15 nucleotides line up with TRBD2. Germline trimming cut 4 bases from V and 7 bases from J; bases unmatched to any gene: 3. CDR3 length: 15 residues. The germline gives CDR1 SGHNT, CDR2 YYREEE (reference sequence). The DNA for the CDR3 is TGTGCCAGCAGCCAAGGACTAGCGGGGGGGAATGAGCAGTTCTTC. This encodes CASSQGLAGGNEQFF.

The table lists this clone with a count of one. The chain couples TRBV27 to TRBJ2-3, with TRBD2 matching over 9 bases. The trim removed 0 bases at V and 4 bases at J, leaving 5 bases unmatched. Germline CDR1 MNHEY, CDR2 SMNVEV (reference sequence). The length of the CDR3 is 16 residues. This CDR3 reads CASSLSGTSTSDTQYF. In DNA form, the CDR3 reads TGTGCCAGCAGTTTATCTGGGACTAGCACGTCAGATACGCAGTATTTT.

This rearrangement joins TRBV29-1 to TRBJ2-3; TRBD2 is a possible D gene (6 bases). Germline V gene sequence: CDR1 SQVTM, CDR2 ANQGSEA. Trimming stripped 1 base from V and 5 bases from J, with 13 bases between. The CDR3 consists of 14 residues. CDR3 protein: CSVEGGKGGDTQYF. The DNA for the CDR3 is TGCAGCGTTGAAGGGGGAAAGGGAGGAGATACGCAGTATTTT.

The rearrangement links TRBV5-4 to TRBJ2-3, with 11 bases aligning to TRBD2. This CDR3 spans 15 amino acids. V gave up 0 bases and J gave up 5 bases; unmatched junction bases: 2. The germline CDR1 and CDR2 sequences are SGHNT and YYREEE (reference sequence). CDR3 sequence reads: CASSLAGLAGDTQYF. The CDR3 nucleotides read TGTGCCAGCAGCTTGGCTGGACTAGCGGGAGATACGCAGTATTTT.

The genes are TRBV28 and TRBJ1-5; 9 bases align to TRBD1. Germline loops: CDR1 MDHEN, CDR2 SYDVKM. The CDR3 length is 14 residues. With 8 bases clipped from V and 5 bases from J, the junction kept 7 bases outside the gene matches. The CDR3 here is CASGFGTGYQPQHF. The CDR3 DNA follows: TGTGCCAGCGGGTTCGGGACAGGGTATCAGCCCCAGCATTTT.

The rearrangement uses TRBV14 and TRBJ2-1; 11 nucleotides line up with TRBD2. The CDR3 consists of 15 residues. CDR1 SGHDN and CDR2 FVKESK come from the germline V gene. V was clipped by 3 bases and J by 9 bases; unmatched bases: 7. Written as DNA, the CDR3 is TGTGCCAGCAGCCACTTAGCGGGGGGGCCCTCTGAGCAGTTCTTC. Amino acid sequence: CASSHLAGGPSEQFF.

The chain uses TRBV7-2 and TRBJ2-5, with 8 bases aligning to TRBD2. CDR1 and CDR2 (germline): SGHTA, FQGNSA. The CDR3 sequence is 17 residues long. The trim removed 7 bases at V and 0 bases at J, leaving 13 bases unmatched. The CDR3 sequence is CASTLGIAGPYQETQYF. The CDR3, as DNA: TGTGCCAGCACTCTGGGAATAGCGGGGCCGTACCAAGAGACCCAGTACTTC.

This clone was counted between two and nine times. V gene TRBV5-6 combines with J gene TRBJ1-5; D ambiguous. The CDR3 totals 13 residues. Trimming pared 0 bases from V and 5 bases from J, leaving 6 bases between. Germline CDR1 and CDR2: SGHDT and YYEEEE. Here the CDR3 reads CASSLDPDQPQHF. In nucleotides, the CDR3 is TGTGCCAGCAGCTTGGACCCGGATCAGCCCCAGCATTTT. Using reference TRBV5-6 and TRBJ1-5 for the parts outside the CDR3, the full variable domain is DAGVTQSPTHLIKTRGQQVTLRCSPKSGHDTVSWYQQALGQGPQFIFQYYEEEERQRGNFPDRFSGHQFPNYSSELNVNALLLGDSALYLCASSLDPDQPQHFGDGTRLSIL.